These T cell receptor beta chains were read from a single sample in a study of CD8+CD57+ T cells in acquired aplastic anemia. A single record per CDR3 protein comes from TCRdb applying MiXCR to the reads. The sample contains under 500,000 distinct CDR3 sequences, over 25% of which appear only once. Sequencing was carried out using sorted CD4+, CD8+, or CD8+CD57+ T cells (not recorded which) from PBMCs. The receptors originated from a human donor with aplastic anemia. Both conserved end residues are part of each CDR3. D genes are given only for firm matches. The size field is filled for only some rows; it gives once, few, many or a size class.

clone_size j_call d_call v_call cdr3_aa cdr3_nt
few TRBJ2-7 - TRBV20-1 CSARKVSEQYF TGCAGTGCTAGAAAGGTTTCCGAGCAGTACTTC
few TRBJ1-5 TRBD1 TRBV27 CASRPRQGGNQPQHF TGTGCCAGCAGACCAAGACAGGGCGGCAATCAGCCCCAGCATTTT
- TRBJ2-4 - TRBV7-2 CASSLDSTKNIQYF TGTGCCAGCAGCTTAGACAGCACCAAAAACATTCAGTACTTC
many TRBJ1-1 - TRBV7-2 CASSLTAANTEAFF TGTGCCAGCAGCTTGACGGCTGCGAACACTGAAGCTTTCTTT
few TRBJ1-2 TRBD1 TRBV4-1 CASSQAGTGTPYGGYTF TGCGCCAGCAGCCAAGCCGGGACAGGGACGCCGTACGGCGGCTACACCTTC
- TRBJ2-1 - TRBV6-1 CASTWGRVRNEQFF TGTGCCAGCACGTGGGGTAGGGTTCGGAATGAGCAGTTCTTC
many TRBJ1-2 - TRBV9 CASSEGRRWDYGYTF TGTGCCAGCAGCGAAGGACGAAGGTGGGACTATGGCTACACCTTC
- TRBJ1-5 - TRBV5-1 CASSSLRDLNLNQPQHF TGCGCCAGCAGCTCTCTCCGGGACCTCAACTTAAATCAGCCCCAGCATTTT
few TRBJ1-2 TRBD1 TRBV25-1 CASSPIQGVDYGYTF TGTGCCAGCTCACCAATACAGGGGGTAGACTATGGCTACACCTTC
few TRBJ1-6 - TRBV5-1 CASSKGGTPYNSPLHF TGCGCCAGCAGCAAGGGGGGTACTCCCTATAATTCACCCCTCCACTTT
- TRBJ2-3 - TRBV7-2 CASSPPVSPQYF TGTGCCAGCAGCCCCCCTGTTAGTCCGCAGTATTTT
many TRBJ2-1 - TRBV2 CASRELGNEQFF TGTGCCAGCAGAGAACTGGGCAATGAGCAGTTCTTC
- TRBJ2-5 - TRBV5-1 CASSLGRLGETQYF TGCGCCAGCAGCTTGGGTCGGCTAGGAGAGACCCAGTACTTC
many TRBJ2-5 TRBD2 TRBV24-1 CATSDPGLAGRETQYF TGTGCCACCAGTGACCCCGGACTAGCGGGAAGAGAGACCCAGTACTTC
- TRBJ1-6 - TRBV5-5 CASSSRGISYNSPLHF TGTGCCAGCAGTTCAAGGGGGATCTCCTATAATTCACCCCTCCACTTT
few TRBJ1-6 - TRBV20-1 CSARDLKNTYNSPLHF TGCAGTGCTAGAGATCTTAAAAACACCTATAATTCACCCCTCCACTTT
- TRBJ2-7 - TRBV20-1 CSARGREGELRSGYEQYF TGCAGTGCTAGGGGTCGTGAGGGGGAGCTCAGGTCGGGGTACGAGCAGTACTTC
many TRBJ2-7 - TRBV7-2 CASSPNYSYEQYF TGTGCCAGCAGCCCAAACTACTCCTACGAGCAGTACTTC
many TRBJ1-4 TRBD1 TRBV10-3 CATQANQGGVNEKLFF TGTGCCACCCAAGCAAACCAGGGGGGTGTTAATGAAAAACTGTTTTTT
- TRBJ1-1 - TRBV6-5 CASSSLMNTEAFF TGTGCCAGCAGTTCCCTTATGAACACTGAAGCTTTCTTT
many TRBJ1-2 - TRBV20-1 CSARPAGDNYGYTF TGCAGTGCTAGACCGGCAGGGGACAACTATGGCTACACCTTC
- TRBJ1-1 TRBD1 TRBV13 CASSSRQGQANTEAFF TGTGCCAGCAGCTCGCGACAAGGACAGGCGAACACTGAAGCTTTCTTT
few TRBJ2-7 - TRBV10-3 CASSYSNFRGSYEQYF TGTGCCAGCAGTTACTCGAATTTCAGGGGCTCCTACGAGCAGTACTTC
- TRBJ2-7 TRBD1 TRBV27 CASSYDRGGDEQYF TGTGCCAGCAGTTACGACAGGGGAGGCGACGAGCAGTACTTC
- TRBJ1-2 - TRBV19 CASSISDRGYTF TGTGCCAGTAGTATATCCGACAGGGGCTACACCTTC
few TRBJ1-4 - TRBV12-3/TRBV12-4 CASSFTNEKLFF TGTGCCAGCAGTTTCACTAATGAAAAACTGTTTTTT
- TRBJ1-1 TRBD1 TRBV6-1 CASSGQGRGTEAFF TGTGCCAGCAGTGGACAGGGACGGGGCACTGAAGCTTTCTTT
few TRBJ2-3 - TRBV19 CASSIRRGRDSTDTQYF TGTGCCAGTAGTATCCGGAGGGGGCGGGATAGCACAGATACGCAGTATTTT
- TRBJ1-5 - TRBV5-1 CASSLLTYGADNQPQHF TGCGCCAGCAGCTTACTTACTTATGGGGCAGATAATCAGCCCCAGCATTTT
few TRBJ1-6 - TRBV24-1 CASSLGLPNSPLHF TGTGCCAGCAGTTTGGGTCTCCCCAATTCACCCCTCCACTTT
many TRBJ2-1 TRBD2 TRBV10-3 CAIGTDGTSGGQFF TGTGCCATCGGGACAGATGGGACTAGCGGGGGGCAGTTCTTC
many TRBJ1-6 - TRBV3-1 CASSQGTLGSPLHF TGTGCCAGCAGCCAAGGGACATTAGGTTCACCCCTCCACTTT
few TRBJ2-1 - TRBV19 CASSITGYNEQFF TGTGCCAGTAGTATAACGGGGTACAATGAGCAGTTCTTC
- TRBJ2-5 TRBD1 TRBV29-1 CSVEKTGAETQYF TGCAGCGTTGAAAAGACAGGGGCAGAGACCCAGTACTTC